A single sample gave rise to the 12 T cell receptor beta chains below, sequenced in a study of long-term antiretroviral therapy in people with HIV. They ran version v3.0 of the immunoSEQ assay at survey level. The method was immunoSEQ multiplex PCR; TCRdb's version includes in-frame clones alone and lacks a portion of them. Found here are roughly 20,000 clones, around 80% of them singletons; the top ten hold about 9.4%. Sequencing used unsorted PBMCs, obtained 4.1 years after starting antiretroviral therapy. Receptors were obtained from a woman between 40 and 50 years old with HIV.

The CDR3 protein is CSVATAPDTEAFF. In DNA, the CDR3 is TGCAGCGTTGCGACTGCCCCGGACACTGAAGCTTTCTTT. This chain connects TRBV29-1 to TRBJ1-1; no definite D call. The CDR3 contains 13 residues. Trimming stripped 4 bases from V and 3 bases from J, with 12 bases between. Germline V gene lookup returns CDR1 SQVTM and CDR2 ANQGSEA. The full variable domain, rest sourced from reference TRBV29-1 and TRBJ1-1, is SAVISQKPSRDICQRGTSLTIQCQVDSQVTMMFWYRQQPGQSLTLIATANQGSEATYESGFVIDKFPISRPNLTFSTLTVSNMSPEDSSIYLCSVATAPDTEAFFGQGTRLTVV.

The V and J genes are TRBV5-6 and TRBJ2-7; D may correspond to TRBD1 or TRBD2 (6 bases each). The germline V gene has CDR1 SGHDT and CDR2 YYEEEE. The V and J ends lost 7 bases and 7 bases respectively, with 18 bases between them. The CDR3 extends over 13 amino acids. CDR3 protein: CASSWGAGREQYF. Written as DNA, the CDR3 is TGTGCCAGCTCCTGGGGGGCAGGCCGAGAGCAGTACTTC.

CDR3 protein: CASRTGAFGGEQYF. The CDR3 DNA follows: TGTGCCAGCAGGACCGGGGCGTTCGGGGGAGAGCAGTACTTC. The chain has TRBV6-6 and TRBJ2-7; perhaps TRBD2 as D (6 bases). V gave up 6 bases and J gave up 7 bases, with 19 bases separating them. This CDR3 is 14 amino acids long. CDR1 is MNHNY and CDR2 is SVGAGI in the germline V gene (reference sequence).

V gene TRBV19 combines with J gene TRBJ1-3; D not certain. The CDR3 contains 14 residues. Between the trimmed V and J ends, which lost 4 bases and 2 bases, there was a span of 9 bases. From germline, CDR1 is LNHDA and CDR2 SQIVND (reference sequence). CDR3 in amino acids: CASSTGSAGNTIYF. CDR3 DNA sequence: TGTGCCAGTAGTACGGGCTCGGCTGGAAACACCATATATTTT.

The gene calls are TRBV5-1 and TRBJ2-7; TRBD1 matches at 9 bases. This CDR3 has 16 residues. Germline V gene sequence: CDR1 SGHRS, CDR2 YFSETQ. With 2 bases clipped from V and 1 base from J, the junction kept 7 bases outside the gene matches. CDR3 nucleotides: TGCGCCAGCAGCTTCCCCCCGGGACAGGGATCCTACGAGCAGTACTTC. Translated, it gives CASSFPPGQGSYEQYF.

The chain employs TRBV5-5 and TRBJ2-2; D could derive from TRBD1 or TRBD2 (5 bases each). Trimming left V 1 base short and J 5 bases short, with 12 bases between. This CDR3 region has 15 residues. The germline gives CDR1 SGHKS, CDR2 YYEKEE (reference sequence). The CDR3, as DNA: TGTGCCAGCAGCTTGAAAGGGGACGGAACCGGGGAGCTGTTTTTT. Residues: CASSLKGDGTGELFF.

The J gene is TRBJ2-2, the V gene TRBV27, with D maybe TRBD1 (5 bases). Germline-derived CDR1 and CDR2 are MNHEY and SMNVEV (reference sequence). This CDR3 contains 16 residues. V lost 7 bases and J lost 2, with 17 bases in between. DNA for the CDR3: TGTGCCAGCACCCCCACACAGGTTCCCAACACCGGGGAGCTGTTTTTT. This sequence encodes CASTPTQVPNTGELFF.

DNA of the CDR3: TGCGCCAGCAGCTTGGCTAGCGGGAGGGATTACGAGCAGTACTTC. Its protein product is CASSLASGRDYEQYF. The rearrangement links TRBV5-1 to TRBJ2-7, with 12 bases matching TRBD2. V lost 0 bases, J lost 4 bases, and 2 bases stayed unmatched. Germline loops: CDR1 SGHRS, CDR2 YFSETQ. The CDR3 length is 15 residues.

The chain joins TRBV27 to TRBJ1-2, with 9 nucleotides matching TRBD1. The junction had 8 bases not matched to a gene; V was cut back by 5 bases and J by 7 bases. The CDR3 contains 14 residues. From germline, CDR1 is MNHEY and CDR2 SMNVEV (reference sequence). This chain's CDR3 is CASSHRDRALGYTF. The DNA of the CDR3 is TGTGCCAGCAGTCACCGGGACAGGGCGCTTGGCTACACCTTC.

The J gene is TRBJ1-2, the V gene TRBV5-4; 12 bases agree with TRBD1. This CDR3 spans 12 amino acids. Per the germline V gene, CDR1 is SGHNT and CDR2 is YYREEE (reference sequence). V trimming: 7 bases; J trimming: 8 bases; junction bases outside the gene matches: 3. The CDR3 loop reads CASPGTGGGYTF. CDR3 sequence (DNA): TGTGCCAGCCCCGGGACAGGGGGCGGCTACACCTTC.

The chain couples TRBV7-9 to TRBJ1-1, with TRBD1 as a possible D gene (5 bases). This CDR3 region has 14 residues. The germline V and J ends were trimmed by 4 bases and 1 base, with 10 bases remaining between them. CDR1 SEHNR and CDR2 FQNEAQ come from the germline V gene (reference sequence). The CDR3 bases are TGTGCCAGCAGCTCCAGGGACGCGAACACTGAAGCTTTCTTT. It codes for CASSSRDANTEAFF. The full variable domain, its missing parts supplied by reference TRBV7-9 and TRBJ1-1, is DTGVSQNPRHKITKRGQNVTFRCDPISEHNRLYWYRQTLGQGPEFLTYFQNEAQLEKSRLLSDRFSAERPKGSFSTLEIQRTEQGDSAMYLCASSSRDANTEAFFGQGTRLTVV.

This sequence joins TRBV9 and TRBJ2-1, with 12 nucleotides matching TRBD2. The CDR3 length is 17 residues. V trimming: 2 bases; J trimming: 2 bases; junction bases outside the gene matches: 5. The germline gives CDR1 SGDLS, CDR2 YYNGEE. CDR3: CASSVLAGGFTYNEQFF. CDR3 nucleotides: TGTGCCAGCAGCGTCCTAGCGGGAGGGTTCACCTACAATGAGCAGTTCTTC.